This T cell receptor (beta chain) was identified during a study of blood T cell repertoires in COVID-19. This clone was seen just once. Clones were read by immunoSEQ multiplex PCR, and TCRdb kept only the in-frame ones, dropping some. This table holds about 100,000 clones, more than 85% found once. The CDR3 covers 16 residues. V was shortened by 0 bases and J by 0 bases, with 7 bases between the two germline ends. Germline CDR1 is SGHNT and CDR2 is YYREEE (reference sequence). This TCR was sampled from a man aged 25-45 years in a cohort sampled during active COVID-19. The V gene is TRBV5-4, the J gene TRBJ1-6, with D unresolved. The sample taken for sequencing was peripheral blood. CDR3 DNA sequence: TGTGCCAGCAGCTTGGGTCACAGCTCCTATAATTCACCCCTCCACTTT. Translation gives CASSLGHSSYNSPLHF.